Sequencing of this T cell receptor beta chain was carried out in a study of blood T cells in healthy people across ages. A second PCR of roughly 7 to 11 cycles used a sample-barcoded 5' primer and a J-beta primer mix. Each TCR beta cDNA got a 12-nucleotide random molecular identifier. All samples gave at least 2.5 million CDR3-containing paired-end reads. TCRdb re-derived calls from the 5' RACE reads in MiXCR, one entry per CDR3 protein. The sample has around 520,000 distinct CDR3 sequences, about 28% seen once. The table lists this clonotype with many counts. At one end the junction does not follow the germline gene, possibly because of a read error. Every sample yielded at least 6.5 million isolated PBMCs. Germline V gene lookup returns CDR1 SGHTA and CDR2 FQGNSA. The CDR3 length is 13 residues. Another study also made use of these data, one on T cells of mothers and their children. This second study notes: Researchers report slightly higher, though non-significant, overlap in related mother-child pairs than in unrelated pairs.

Source material: blood. This sequence originates from a boy aged 2 to 10 in good health. The rearrangement joins TRBV7-2 to TRBJ2-3; D possibly matches TRBD1 or TRBD2 (5 bases each). CDR3 protein: CASSLGPTDTQYF. The CDR3 bases are TGCGCCAGCAGCTTGGGACCCACAGATACGCAGTATTTT.